A selection of T cell receptor beta chains follows, all from one sample in a study of blood T cell repertoires in COVID-19. The assay was immunoSEQ multiplex PCR, and TCRdb's table has in-frame clones only and misses some. Found here are tens of thousands of clones, around nine tenths of them singletons; the top ten hold 9.3%. Input material: peripheral blood. These receptors were collected from a human donor in a cohort sampled during active COVID-19. CDR3s include the opening cysteine and the closing phenylalanine or tryptophan. A D gene is named only where the DNA matches it firmly. The listing skips clone size in some rows; elsewhere it reads once, few, many or a size class.

D gene,clone size,J gene,V gene,CDR3 protein,CDR3 DNA
-,-,TRBJ1-1,TRBV7-6,CASSLAATVNTEAFF,TGTGCCAGCAGCTTAGCGGCTACAGTGAACACTGAAGCTTTCTTT
-,-,TRBJ1-1,TRBV9,CASSPREKLNTEAFF,TGTGCCAGCAGCCCACGGGAGAAGTTGAACACTGAAGCTTTCTTT
-,-,TRBJ2-3,TRBV6-5,CASRTGGGGDTQYF,TGTGCCAGCAGGACTGGGGGCGGGGGAGATACGCAGTATTTT
-,-,TRBJ1-5,TRBV24-1,CATSDLLQGSNQPQHF,TGTGCCACCAGTGATTTGCTCCAGGGGTCTAATCAGCCCCAGCATTTT
-,-,TRBJ2-7,TRBV5-6,CASSFQSLTNEQYF,TGTGCCAGCAGCTTCCAGTCGCTGACTAACGAGCAGTACTTC
-,-,TRBJ1-4,TRBV19,CASSPRPPTNEKLFF,TGTGCCAGTAGTCCCAGGCCCCCAACTAATGAAAAACTGTTTTTT
TRBD1,-,TRBJ2-1,TRBV5-4,CASSLGLAGGNEQFF,TGTGCCAGCAGCTTGGGGCTAGCAGGGGGCAATGAGCAGTTCTTC
-,-,TRBJ2-1,TRBV6-4,CASKRDTSYNEQFF,TGTGCCAGCAAACGGGACACCTCCTACAATGAGCAGTTCTTC
-,-,TRBJ1-2,TRBV19,CASSDSATYGYTF,TGTGCCAGTAGTGACAGTGCCACCTATGGCTACACCTTC
-,-,TRBJ1-1,TRBV29-1,CSAQAGPLNTEAFF,TGCAGCGCTCAAGCGGGTCCGCTGAACACTGAAGCTTTCTTT
-,-,TRBJ2-6,TRBV5-8,CASSPLGGSGANVLTF,TGTGCCAGCAGCCCCTTAGGGGGCTCTGGGGCCAACGTCCTGACTTTC
-,-,TRBJ2-2,TRBV15,CATSRALNYGIGSGGELFF,TGTGCCACCAGCAGAGCACTAAACTACGGGATCGGGTCAGGCGGGGAGCTGTTTTTT
TRBD2,-,TRBJ2-2,TRBV30,CAWNGGADTGELFF,TGTGCCTGGAACGGGGGGGCGGACACCGGGGAGCTGTTTTTT
-,-,TRBJ1-1,TRBV29-1,CSTRNGGVTEAFF,TGCAGCACCAGGAATGGGGGGGTCACTGAAGCTTTCTTT
TRBD1,-,TRBJ2-1,TRBV15,CATSRARQGATYNEQFF,TGTGCCACCAGCAGAGCCAGACAGGGGGCGACTTACAATGAGCAGTTCTTC
TRBD1,-,TRBJ1-2,TRBV30,CACPPSGTGTTAYGYTF,TGTGCCTGTCCCCCGAGTGGGACAGGGACCACCGCTTATGGCTACACCTTC
-,-,TRBJ1-1,TRBV5-1,CASSSAGTEAFF,TGCGCCAGCAGCTCGGCGGGCACTGAAGCTTTCTTT
-,-,TRBJ2-7,TRBV29-1,CSVYRSGNEQYF,TGCAGCGTCTACAGGTCGGGCAACGAGCAGTACTTC
-,-,TRBJ1-1,TRBV2,CASRPQGTNTEAFF,TGTGCCAGCAGGCCTCAGGGTACCAACACTGAAGCTTTCTTT
-,-,TRBJ2-6,TRBV19,CASSIPSAGTGANVLTF,TGTGCCAGTAGTATCCCGTCGGCGGGGACTGGGGCCAACGTCCTGACTTTC
TRBD1,-,TRBJ2-1,TRBV5-5,CASSPGQGPYNEQFF,TGTGCCAGCAGTCCCGGACAGGGCCCCTACAATGAGCAGTTCTTC
-,-,TRBJ1-2,TRBV6-1,CASSDPGLYGYTF,TGTGCCAGCAGTGACCCGGGACTCTATGGCTACACCTTC
-,once,TRBJ2-3,TRBV7-6,CASSFALEVDTQYF,TGTGCCAGCAGCTTTGCCCTGGAGGTAGATACGCAGTATTTT
-,-,TRBJ2-5,TRBV5-1,CASSLGDAGLRETQYF,TGCGCCAGCAGCTTGGGGGATGCGGGGCTTAGAGAGACCCAGTACTTC
TRBD2,-,TRBJ2-5,TRBV27,CASTTSGGQPSYF,TGTGCCAGCACGACTAGCGGGGGTCAACCTTCGTACTTC
TRBD1,medium-sized,TRBJ1-5,TRBV5-1,CASSPGTGGGNSNQPQHF,TGCGCCAGCAGCCCGGGGACAGGGGGTGGCAATAGCAATCAGCCCCAGCATTTT
-,once,TRBJ2-5,TRBV7-6,CASSPQETQYF,TGTGCCAGCAGTCCGCAAGAGACCCAGTACTTC
TRBD1,-,TRBJ1-4,TRBV19,CASSTRGQGLTNEKLFF,TGTGCCAGTAGTACCAGGGGACAGGGATTAACTAATGAAAAACTGTTTTTT
TRBD1,-,TRBJ2-7,TRBV30,CAWKMGQGYEQYF,TGTGCCTGGAAGATGGGACAGGGCTACGAGCAGTACTTC
TRBD1,-,TRBJ1-4,TRBV11-2,CASSQGDTRHEKLFF,TGTGCCAGCAGCCAGGGGGACACACGCCATGAAAAACTGTTTTTT
-,-,TRBJ2-5,TRBV21-1,CARWSSGRQETQYF,TGTGCCCGCTGGTCTAGCGGGAGACAAGAGACCCAGTACTTC
-,-,TRBJ2-7,TRBV29-1,CSVEDARGNSYEQYF,TGCAGCGTTGAAGATGCCCGGGGGAACTCCTACGAGCAGTACTTC
TRBD2,-,TRBJ2-1,TRBV28,CASSMTSGGYNEQFF,TGTGCCAGCAGTATGACTAGCGGGGGATACAATGAGCAGTTCTTC
-,-,TRBJ2-3,TRBV11-3,CASSVPGTDTQYF,TGTGCCAGCAGCGTCCCGGGCACAGATACGCAGTATTTT
TRBD2,-,TRBJ2-7,TRBV6-1,CASSEPGLAGAYEQYF,TGTGCCAGCAGTGAACCTGGACTAGCGGGAGCCTACGAGCAGTACTTC
-,-,TRBJ1-5,TRBV5-8,CASTGGSSNQPQHF,TGTGCCAGCACCGGGGGGTCGAGCAATCAGCCCCAGCATTTT
TRBD1,-,TRBJ1-5,TRBV30,CAWSKAPGQYKHF,TGTGCCTGGAGTAAAGCCCCGGGACAGTACAAACATTTT
TRBD2,-,TRBJ2-1,TRBV5-1,CASRRAGGDEQFF,TGCGCCAGCAGACGAGCGGGAGGCGATGAGCAGTTCTTC
-,-,TRBJ2-2,TRBV9,CASSELPSGELFF,TGTGCCAGCAGCGAACTCCCATCAGGGGAGCTGTTTTTT
-,few,TRBJ2-2,TRBV6-6,CASSLKTSTGELFF,TGTGCCAGCAGTTTAAAAACTTCGACCGGGGAGCTGTTTTTT
-,-,TRBJ1-1,TRBV7-2,CASSLLKSTEAFF,TGTGCCAGCAGCTTATTAAAGAGCACTGAAGCTTTCTTT
-,-,TRBJ1-1,TRBV29-1,CSVAGDTSRSGEAFF,TGCAGCGTAGCGGGGGATACTTCCCGTTCCGGTGAAGCTTTCTTT
-,-,TRBJ2-7,TRBV30,CAWGGFYEQYF,TGTGCCTGGGGGGGGTTCTACGAGCAGTACTTC
-,-,TRBJ1-5,TRBV23-1,CASSQTPGKGQPQHF,TGCGCCAGCAGTCAAACTCCAGGGAAGGGTCAGCCCCAGCATTTT
TRBD1,-,TRBJ1-5,TRBV6-1,CASSDRGNSNQPQHF,TGTGCCAGCAGTGACAGGGGGAATAGCAATCAGCCCCAGCATTTT
TRBD2,-,TRBJ2-4,TRBV5-1,CASSLGLAGGGDIQYF,TGCGCCAGCAGCTTGGGACTAGCGGGAGGTGGAGACATTCAGTACTTC
TRBD2,once,TRBJ2-7,TRBV10-2,CATRGGAGHSYEQYF,TGCGCCACAAGGGGAGGGGCCGGCCACTCCTACGAGCAGTACTTC
TRBD2,-,TRBJ2-3,TRBV5-6,CASSLEVLAGEDTQYF,TGTGCCAGCAGCTTGGAAGTACTAGCGGGAGAAGATACGCAGTATTTT
-,-,TRBJ2-1,TRBV7-8,CASSLSGLGADEQFF,TGTGCCAGCAGCTTAAGCGGTCTGGGAGCCGATGAGCAGTTCTTC
-,once,TRBJ2-2,TRBV6-5,CASSPSGELFF,TGTGCCAGCAGTCCCTCCGGGGAGCTGTTTTTT
-,-,TRBJ1-4,TRBV18,CASSPVTGQEKLFF,TGTGCCAGCTCACCAGTAACAGGGCAGGAAAAACTGTTTTTT
-,-,TRBJ2-7,TRBV30,CAWSGGPLHEQYF,TGTGCCTGGAGTGGGGGGCCCCTGCACGAGCAGTACTTC
-,-,TRBJ1-6,TRBV6-5,CASSANPQGSPLHF,TGTGCCAGCAGCGCCAACCCGCAGGGGTCACCCCTCCACTTT
TRBD2,-,TRBJ2-5,TRBV30,CACPRLAGGRETQYF,TGTGCCTGCCCGAGACTAGCGGGAGGGCGGGAGACCCAGTACTTC
TRBD1,-,TRBJ2-2,TRBV5-4,CASSQDRVTGELFF,TGTGCCAGCAGTCAGGACAGGGTAACCGGGGAGCTGTTTTTT
TRBD1,-,TRBJ2-5,TRBV7-9,CASSDKKGQKLQETQYF,TGTGCCAGCAGCGACAAAAAGGGACAGAAATTACAAGAGACCCAGTACTTC
-,-,TRBJ2-1,TRBV5-1,CASSLGTQTGEGEEQFF,TGCGCCAGCAGCTTGGGGACTCAGACAGGGGAGGGGGAGGAGCAGTTCTTC
TRBD1,-,TRBJ2-7,TRBV5-5,CASTKTGTGAYEQYF,TGTGCCAGCACTAAAACCGGGACAGGGGCCTACGAGCAGTACTTC
-,-,TRBJ1-1,TRBV6-5,CASSYYPDSEAFF,TGTGCCAGCAGTTACTACCCGGACAGTGAAGCTTTCTTT
-,-,TRBJ2-1,TRBV7-2,CASSLGSGKQFF,TGTGCCAGCAGCTTAGGGAGCGGCAAGCAGTTCTTC